This TCR beta chain was sequenced for a study of T cell responses to AZD1222 COVID-19 vaccine. The study's findings and limits: In a largely white British group with more females than males, clonal diversity was possibly underestimated. Samples come after the peak T cell response, not at day 14. Dominant CD4 TCR responses targeted spike regions 160-218 and 743-854.

On this clone: Its antigen is unidentified.

The CDR3 contains 16 residues. Trimming took off 1 base at V and 0 bases at J, with 11 bases between the two ends. CDR1 is MNHNS and CDR2 is SASEGT in the germline V gene. The method was immunoSEQ multiplex PCR; TCRdb's version includes in-frame clones alone and lacks a portion of them. The data hold approximately 100,000 clones, with approximately 85% observed a single time. The genes are TRBV6-1 and TRBJ2-3, with D uncertain. The material was peripheral blood, obtained on day 0 of MenACWY control vaccination. The source is an adult in good health. The CDR3 spells CASSEGSIASTDTQYF. In DNA form, the CDR3 reads TGTGCCAGCAGTGAAGGTAGCATCGCTAGCACAGATACGCAGTATTTT.